This TCR beta chain originates from a study of human T cells and chemical hapten exposure. Study at large: Patients having alopecia areata, totalis or universalis were mostly female.

The time point denotes: pre-sensitization, week 0. Treatment: therapeutic diphenylcyclopropenone sensitization with weekly scalp DPC. Study results and limitations: It was expanded TCRs that formed significantly more large CDR3 similarity clusters than controls did. PT1 expanded TCR numbers tracked positively with patch test score.

Each CDR3 protein is one row after TCRdb ran MiXCR on the RACE reads. The sample consists of roughly 100,000 distinct CDR3 sequences, 9% to 15% of them appearing once. This clonotype has just a few counts. What it recognizes is unknown. This CDR3 region has 17 residues. The ends were cut back, 0 bases at V and 3 bases at J, with 17 bases in the middle. The chain is built from TRBV12-3 or TRBV12-4 and TRBJ1-1; D might be TRBD1 (6 bases). This sample comprised whole blood, obtained in connection with sensitization to the hapten diphenylcyclopropenone (DPC). The sequence was obtained from a woman aged 50 to 60 with alopecia areata. Some clones in this sample may be carry-over from other donors' samples. The DNA for the CDR3 is TGTGCCAGCAGTTTAGCGGAGTGGTCGAAGGGGGACACTGAAGCTTTCTTT. Translation gives CASSLAEWSKGDTEAFF.